The T cell receptor beta chain under discussion was sequenced for a study of cytomegalovirus exposure and HLA in healthy donors. Overall study findings and caveats: A few of the chains that were CMV-associated were confirmed in vitro to be specific for CMV antigens. Per published accounts, TCR beta sequences correctly predicted the HLA-A and HLA-B alleles of most subjects. Altogether, around 160 TCR beta chains were recorded as cytomegalovirus-associated.

The PCR ran on 60 Vbeta and 13 Jbeta primers. Measured with immunoSEQ multiplex PCR; TCRdb has only the in-frame clones, and not every one. The table shows about 94,000 clones, with 50% to 75% occurring only once. The germline CDR1 and CDR2 sequences are SGHKS and YYEKEE (reference sequence). This CDR3 is 20 amino acids long. After removal of 0 bases from V and 4 bases from J, the junction contained 14 bases not matched to a gene. On this clone: Its antigen remains unknown.

The receptor was derived from a man aged 25 to 45 in good health and CMV-seronegative. The chain combines TRBV5-5 with TRBJ2-3, with 13 nucleotides matching TRBD2. What was sequenced was PBMCs. This chain's CDR3 is CASSLAEGTSGRAIADTQYF. As DNA, the CDR3 is TGTGCCAGCAGCTTGGCCGAAGGAACTAGCGGGAGGGCGATCGCAGATACGCAGTATTTT.